This record concerns one T cell receptor (beta chain) sequence. There are 16 residues in the CDR3. Looked up from germline, CDR1 is MGHRA and CDR2 is YSYEKL. Trimming took 1 base from V and 7 from J; bases not matched to a gene: 12. Clones were read by immunoSEQ multiplex PCR, and TCRdb kept only the in-frame ones, dropping some. This sample has fewer than 350,000 clones, with 85% found just once. This specimen belongs to a study of blood T cell repertoires in COVID-19. The source material was peripheral blood. This sequence was found in a woman aged 45-65 years with active or convalescent COVID-19. V usage is TRBV4-1 and J usage is TRBJ1-2; 7 nucleotides match TRBD1. CDR3 protein: CASSQVPPHRGSGYTF. The CDR3 DNA reads TGCGCCAGCAGCCAAGTTCCACCTCACAGGGGCAGTGGCTACACCTTC.